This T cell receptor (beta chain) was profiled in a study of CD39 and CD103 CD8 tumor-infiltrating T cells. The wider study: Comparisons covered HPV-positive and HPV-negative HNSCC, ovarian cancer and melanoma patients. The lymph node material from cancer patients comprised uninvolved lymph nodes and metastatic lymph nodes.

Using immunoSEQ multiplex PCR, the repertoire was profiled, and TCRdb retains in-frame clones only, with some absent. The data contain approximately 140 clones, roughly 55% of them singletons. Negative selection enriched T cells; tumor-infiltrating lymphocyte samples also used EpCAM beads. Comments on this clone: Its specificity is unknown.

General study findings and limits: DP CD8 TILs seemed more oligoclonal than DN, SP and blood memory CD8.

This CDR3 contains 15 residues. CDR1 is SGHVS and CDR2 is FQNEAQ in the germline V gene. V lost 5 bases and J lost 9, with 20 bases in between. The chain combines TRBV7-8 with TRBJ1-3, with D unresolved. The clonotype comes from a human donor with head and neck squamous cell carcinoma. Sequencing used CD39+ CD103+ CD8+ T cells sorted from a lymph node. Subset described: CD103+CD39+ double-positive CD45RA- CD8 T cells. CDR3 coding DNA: TGTGCCAGCAGCCCAGTTGAGGGCCCGGTGGTCACCATATATTTT. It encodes CASSPVEGPVVTIYF.